Below, 32 T cell receptor beta chains from the same sample are listed, as sequenced in a study of blood T cell repertoires in COVID-19. The repertoire was sequenced with immunoSEQ multiplex PCR; TCRdb's copy has only in-frame clones and lacks some. The sample holds about 240,000 clones, roughly 86% seen once. The sequenced material came from PBMCs or T cells enriched from blood (not recorded which). The receptors come from a woman aged 40 to 55 with acute COVID-19.

In its sample, this clone was seen many times. The gene calls are TRBV6-6 and TRBJ1-1, with unresolved D. Deletions cut 2 bases from V and 3 bases from J, with 13 bases between. CDR3 length: 15 amino acids. CDR1 is MNHNY, CDR2 SVGAGI, per germline (reference sequence). CDR3 in DNA: TGTGCCAGCAGTTACGAGGGATTGCTGGACACTGAAGCTTTCTTT. This sequence encodes CASSYEGLLDTEAFF.

The chain uses TRBV5-4 and TRBJ2-7, with D perhaps matching TRBD2 (6 bases). Germline V lookup: CDR1 SGHNT, CDR2 YYREEE (reference sequence). The ends were cut back, 4 bases at V and 0 bases at J, with 14 bases in the middle. There are 15 residues in the CDR3. CDR3 in amino acids: CASSPGGGGSYEQYF. CDR3 sequence (DNA): TGTGCCAGCAGCCCCGGGGGAGGAGGCTCCTACGAGCAGTACTTC. Full variable domain (missing parts from reference TRBV5-4 and TRBJ2-7): ETGVTQSPTHLIKTRGQQVTLRCSSQSGHNTVSWYQQALGQGPQFIFQYYREEENGRGNFPPRFSGLQFPNYSSELNVNALELDDSALYLCASSPGGGGSYEQYFGPGTRLTVT.

This clone has only one observation. This chain joins TRBV5-1 and TRBJ2-3; D is ambiguous. The V end was cut by 3 bases, the J end by 2 bases, with 7 bases between. Germline V gives CDR1 SGHRS, CDR2 YFSETQ. This CDR3 contains 13 residues. CDR3: CASSSIPTDTQYF. The DNA for the CDR3 is TGCGCCAGCAGCTCCATCCCCACAGATACGCAGTATTTT.

The chain combines TRBV19 with TRBJ2-1; D not resolved. CDR3 size: 13 residues. V was clipped by 3 bases and J by 9 bases, with 12 bases between them. From germline, CDR1 is LNHDA and CDR2 SQIVND (reference sequence). CDR3 residues: CASSIRESGEQFF. The CDR3 DNA reads as TGTGCCAGTAGTATTAGAGAGTCCGGTGAGCAGTTCTTC.

The chain recombines TRBV12-3 or TRBV12-4 with TRBJ1-5, with D unclear. Between the trimmed V and J ends, which lost 10 bases and 2 bases, there was a span of 12 bases. This CDR3 spans 13 amino acids. CDR3 nucleotide sequence: TGTGCCACCCCCAGGTCGGGCAATCAGCCCCAGCATTTT. Its translation is CATPRSGNQPQHF.

The genes are TRBV9 and TRBJ2-1; 12 bases agree with TRBD2. After removal of 4 bases from V and 5 bases from J, the junction contained 4 bases not matched to a gene. The germline V gene encodes CDR1 SGDLS and CDR2 YYNGEE. There are 15 residues in the CDR3. The CDR3 DNA reads TGTGCCAGCAGCACCAGGACTAGCGGGGACAATGAGCAGTTCTTC. As protein: CASSTRTSGDNEQFF.

This clone has a single count. This rearrangement joins TRBV5-1 to TRBJ1-1; perhaps TRBD1 as D (5 bases). This CDR3 region has 13 residues. V lost 4 bases to trimming and J lost 4 bases, with 11 bases between them. Germline V CDR1 and CDR2: SGHRS, YFSETQ. This chain's CDR3 is CASSAIGGTEAFF. The CDR3 region has the DNA TGCGCCAGCAGCGCAATCGGGGGCACTGAAGCTTTCTTT. Variable domain in full (rest from reference TRBV5-1 and TRBJ1-1): KAGVTQTPRYLIKTRGQQVTLSCSPISGHRSVSWYQQTPGQGLQFLFEYFSETQRNKGNFPGRFSGRQFSNSRSEMNVSTLELGDSALYLCASSAIGGTEAFFGQGTRLTVV.

J is TRBJ1-1 and V is TRBV7-8; the D is unclear. Germline V gives CDR1 SGHVS, CDR2 FQNEAQ. V lost 8 bases, J lost 5 bases, and 15 bases lay in between. There are 13 residues in the CDR3. CDR3 amino acids: CASGLMGLTEAFF. CDR3 DNA: TGTGCCAGCGGTTTAATGGGCTTGACTGAAGCTTTCTTT.

Written as DNA, the CDR3 is TGTGCCAGCAGCTGGCCGGGACAGGGGCTTATCTATAATTCACCCCTCCACTTT. This translates into CASSWPGQGLIYNSPLHF. The V call is TRBV11-3, the J call TRBJ1-6, with 10 bases identical to TRBD1. From germline, CDR1 is SGHNT and CDR2 YENEEA. The V segment lost 4 bases and the J segment 3 bases; nucleotides outside the gene matches: 9. The CDR3 is 18 amino acids.

The chain joins TRBV27 to TRBJ2-7; TRBD2 might be the D (7 bases). V lost 1 base and J 0 bases, leaving 13 bases between the germline ends. Germline V gene lookup returns CDR1 MNHEY and CDR2 SMNVEV (reference sequence). The CDR3 has 16 amino acids. The CDR3 coding sequence is TGTGCCAGCAGTTTATTTTGGGGAGGGGGCTCCTACGAGCAGTACTTC. This gives the protein CASSLFWGGGSYEQYF.

This clone was found a few times. This chain connects TRBV3-1 (or the pseudogene TRBV3-2) to TRBJ1-1, with D unresolved. The CDR3 sequence is 13 residues long. The V end lost 1 base, the J end lost 11 bases, and 14 bases lay between the germline ends. Germline V CDR1 and CDR2: LGHDT, YNNKEL (reference sequence). The CDR3 sequence: CASSQGGRVGAFF. CDR3 DNA: TGTGCCAGCAGCCAAGGCGGTCGGGTTGGTGCTTTCTTT.

This rearrangement joins TRBV7-8 to TRBJ2-7; 15 positions agree with TRBD2. V dropped 1 base and J dropped 4; count of bases not matched to a gene: 2. The CDR3 spans 16 residues. Per germline, CDR1 SGHVS and CDR2 FQNEAQ. DNA of the CDR3: TGTGCCAGCAGCTTAGACGGACTAGCGGGAGGGTACGAGCAGTACTTC. It encodes CASSLDGLAGGYEQYF.

This chain links TRBV11-3 with TRBJ2-2; 12 nucleotides align to TRBD2. The V gene end was trimmed by 5 bases and the J gene end by 13 bases; junction bases not matched to a gene: 8. The CDR3 extends over 14 amino acids. Germline CDR1 SGHNT, CDR2 YENEEA. CDR3 sequence reads: CASSPGLAGQALFF. The CDR3, as DNA: TGTGCCAGCAGCCCGGGACTAGCGGGCCAGGCGCTGTTTTTT.

The chain carries TRBV7-8 and TRBJ1-1; TRBD1 matches 8 bases. V lost 5 bases and J lost 2; bases outside the gene matches: 7. CDR3 length: 15 residues. The germline V gene has CDR1 SGHVS and CDR2 FQNEAQ. The CDR3 protein is CASSAWTGKNTEAFF. In nucleotides, the CDR3 is TGTGCCAGCAGCGCTTGGACAGGGAAAAACACTGAAGCTTTCTTT.

The table lists this clone with a count of one. This chain joins TRBV5-6 and TRBJ2-7; perhaps TRBD2 as D (5 bases). Trimming removed 1 base at V and 6 bases at J, with 8 bases between. Per germline, CDR1 SGHDT and CDR2 YYEEEE. The CDR3 consists of 12 residues. As DNA, the CDR3 is TGTGCCAGCAGCTTGTTGGAGGCCGAGCAGTACTTC. Amino acids: CASSLLEAEQYF.

The chain has TRBV28 and TRBJ1-4; tentative D call: TRBD1 (5 bases). Germline CDR1 MDHEN, CDR2 SYDVKM. The CDR3 consists of 17 residues. Trimming stripped 4 bases from V and 2 bases from J, with 17 bases between. CDR3 amino acids: CASSSTPSGRTNEKLFF. CDR3 DNA sequence: TGTGCCAGCAGTTCTACACCCTCAGGGAGGACTAATGAAAAACTGTTTTTT.

The chain recombines TRBV27 with TRBJ2-2; TRBD2 aligns across 8 bases. The CDR3 is 23 residues long. The germline V gene encodes CDR1 MNHEY and CDR2 SMNVEV (reference sequence). V dropped 3 bases and J dropped 4; count of bases not matched to a gene: 28. CDR3 protein: CASSFRSRGLGTGVEQSTGELFF. In DNA form, the CDR3 reads TGTGCCAGCAGTTTTAGGAGCCGGGGACTAGGAACCGGGGTGGAGCAATCCACCGGGGAGCTGTTTTTT.

V and J are TRBV11-2 and TRBJ2-7; weak D call: TRBD1 (6 bases). The CDR3 has 14 residues. The germline V gene has CDR1 SGHAT and CDR2 FQNNGV. Trimming removed 3 bases from V and 2 bases from J, with 11 bases in between. Written as DNA, the CDR3 is TGTGCCAGCAGCTTTATGGGACATACCTACGAGCAGTACTTC. Its protein is CASSFMGHTYEQYF. Supplemented by reference TRBV11-2 and TRBJ2-7, the full variable domain reads EAGVAQSPRYKIIEKRQSVAFWCNPISGHATLYWYQQILGQGPKLLIQFQNNGVVDDSQLPKDRFSAERLKGVDSTLKIQPAKLEDSAVYLCASSFMGHTYEQYFGPGTRLTVT.

The chain couples TRBV23-1 to TRBJ2-7, with 7 positions matching TRBD1. TRBV23-1 is marked as an open reading frame, function uncertain. V lost 3 bases to trimming and J lost 6 bases; unmatched junction nucleotides: 5. This CDR3 is built from 13 residues. The CDR3 protein is CASSHHRGREQYF. The CDR3 DNA sequence: TGCGCCAGCAGTCACCACAGGGGCCGCGAGCAGTACTTC.

The chain combines TRBV19 with TRBJ2-5; tentative D call: TRBD2 (7 bases). The CDR3 covers 15 residues. V gave up 4 bases and J gave up 5 bases, with 17 bases separating them. Germline values: CDR1 LNHDA, CDR2 SQIVND (reference sequence). The chain's CDR3 is CASSSGRIRGETQYF. The CDR3, as DNA: TGTGCCAGTAGTAGCGGGAGAATAAGGGGGGAGACCCAGTACTTC.

V usage is TRBV5-5 and J usage is TRBJ1-1; D gene uncertain. This CDR3 spans 13 amino acids. CDR1 is SGHKS, CDR2 YYEKEE, per germline (reference sequence). V lost 1 base, J lost 7 bases, and 11 bases lay in between. In DNA form, the CDR3 reads TGTGCCAGCAGCTTGTCGGCGACGGGTGAAGCTTTCTTT. Encoded protein: CASSLSATGEAFF.

The CDR3 nucleotides are TGTGCCAGCAGTGACCCGGGACAGAACGATTATGGCTACACCTTC. This sequence encodes CASSDPGQNDYGYTF. This chain uses TRBV25-1 with TRBJ1-2, with 7 bases that match TRBD1. Germline trimming cut 3 bases from V and 5 bases from J; bases unmatched to any gene: 9. CDR3 length: 15 residues. Germline V lookup: CDR1 MGHDK, CDR2 SYGVNS.

The chain has TRBV2 and TRBJ2-1; TRBD2 matches at 13 bases. CDR3 size: 16 residues. In germline, CDR1 is SNHLY, CDR2 FYNNEI. V lost 5 bases, J lost 0 bases, and 1 base stayed unmatched. The CDR3 nucleotides read TGTGCCAGCAGTCGGACTAGCGGGAGCTCCTACAATGAGCAGTTCTTC. Translation gives CASSRTSGSSYNEQFF. Together with reference TRBV2 and TRBJ2-1, the CDR3 gives the full variable domain: EPEVTQTPSHQVTQMGQEVILRCVPISNHLYFYWYRQILGQKVEFLVSFYNNEISEKSEIFDDQFSVERPDGSNFTLKIRSTKLEDSAMYFCASSRTSGSSYNEQFFGPGTRLTVL.

This clone has just one count. This rearrangement joins TRBV28 to TRBJ2-1, with TRBD2 matching 7 bases. Germline CDR1 and CDR2: MDHEN and SYDVKM. The V segment lost 8 bases and the J segment 9 bases; nucleotides outside the gene matches: 4. The CDR3 spans 11 residues. The CDR3, as DNA: TGTGCCAGCGGTAGCGGGCTTGAGCAGTTCTTC. Translated: CASGSGLEQFF.

The gene calls are TRBV19 and TRBJ2-3, with 7 bases matching TRBD2. Trimming at V came to 1 base and at J to 0 bases, leaving 10 bases not matched to a gene. The CDR3 spans 18 residues. From germline, CDR1 is LNHDA and CDR2 SQIVND (reference sequence). The CDR3 loop reads CASSIGDPSGASTDTQYF. The CDR3 region has the DNA TGTGCCAGTAGTATAGGGGACCCCAGCGGGGCTAGCACAGATACGCAGTATTTT.

The genes are TRBV7-2 and TRBJ1-5, with D tentatively TRBD1 (5 bases). Germline-derived CDR1 and CDR2 are SGHTA and FQGNSA. The CDR3 sequence is 15 residues long. Trimming stripped 1 base from V and 4 bases from J, with 11 bases between. The CDR3 region is CASSLEQGGNQPQHF. CDR3 in DNA: TGTGCCAGCAGCTTAGAGCAGGGTGGGAATCAGCCCCAGCATTTT.

This clone appeared a single time. The chain couples TRBV29-1 to TRBJ2-2; TRBD1 is a possible D gene (6 bases). CDR1 and CDR2 (germline): SQVTM, ANQGSEA. Trimming pared 3 bases from V and 3 bases from J, leaving 8 bases between. There are 13 residues in the CDR3. CDR3: CSVDTGYTGELFF. CDR3 coding DNA: TGCAGCGTTGATACAGGGTACACCGGGGAGCTGTTTTTT.

The chain uses TRBV11-3 and TRBJ2-2; 14 nucleotides agree with TRBD2. The CDR3 loop spans 17 amino acids. Germline V gives CDR1 SGHNT, CDR2 YENEEA. Germline trimming cut 4 bases from V and 5 bases from J; bases unmatched to any gene: 6. The CDR3 sequence: CASSWGLAGVMTGELFF. Written as DNA, the CDR3 is TGTGCCAGCAGCTGGGGACTAGCGGGAGTTATGACCGGGGAGCTGTTTTTT.

The chain uses TRBV25-1 and TRBJ2-2; D remains unclear. With 5 bases removed from V and 2 bases from J, the gap between germline ends came to 3 bases. The CDR3 runs to 12 residues. Germline V gene data show CDR1 as MGHDK and CDR2 as SYGVNS. The CDR3 reads CASSLNTGELFF. DNA of the CDR3: TGTGCCAGCAGTTTAAACACCGGGGAGCTGTTTTTT.

This rearrangement joins TRBV11-2 to TRBJ2-1, with D uncertain. Trimming took off 7 bases at V and 0 bases at J, with 10 bases between the two ends. The CDR3 has 14 residues. CDR1 SGHAT and CDR2 FQNNGV come from the germline V gene. CDR3 sequence: CASTPPGSYNEQFF. For the CDR3, the DNA is TGTGCCAGCACCCCCCCAGGCTCCTACAATGAGCAGTTCTTC.

V and J are TRBV18 and TRBJ2-5; 9 bases are a match to TRBD1. The ends lost 2 bases at V and 5 bases at J; junction bases unmatched: 3. CDR3 length: 14 residues. Germline assignment: CDR1 KGHSH and CDR2 LQKENI. The CDR3 sequence is CASSPDRGSETQYF. The CDR3 DNA is TGTGCCAGCTCACCAGACAGGGGGAGTGAGACCCAGTACTTC.

A note on this clone: Other DNA sequences in this sample translate to the same CDR3. The chain joins TRBV3-1 (or the pseudogene TRBV3-2) to TRBJ2-3; TRBD2 aligns across 9 bases. Per germline, CDR1 LGHDT and CDR2 YNNKEL (reference sequence). This CDR3 region has 16 residues. J lost 2 bases, V lost 4 bases, and 7 bases had no gene match. The CDR3 sequence: CASSPLTSGYTDTQYF. The CDR3 region has the DNA TGTGCCAGCAGCCCCCTGACTAGCGGCTACACAGATACGCAGTATTTT.